Listed here are 30 T cell receptor beta chains from one sample, sequenced in a study of identical twins. TCRdb independently ran MiXCR on the 5' RACE reads; one entry per CDR3 protein. The sample yields 450,000 or so distinct CDR3 sequences, approximately 15% seen once. This same sample was also taken into another study, of yellow fever vaccine responses in identical twins.

Source material: CD4+ T cells sorted from blood. The source of these receptors is a woman under 30 in good health.

This clonotype was counted a single time. The gene calls are TRBV14 and TRBJ2-7, with a tentative D call TRBD2 (5 bases). V lost 4 bases and J 5 bases, leaving 15 bases between the germline ends. CDR1 SGHDN and CDR2 FVKESK come from the germline V gene. The CDR3 loop spans 14 amino acids. Here the CDR3 reads CASSRGLIWDEQYF. The CDR3, as DNA: TGTGCCAGCAGCCGAGGACTGATTTGGGACGAGCAGTACTTC.

The V and J genes are TRBV20-1 and TRBJ2-2; 8 positions match TRBD1. The germline CDR1 and CDR2 sequences are DFQATT and SNEGSKA (reference sequence). This CDR3 has 18 amino acids. J lost 8 bases, V lost 0 bases, and 17 bases had no gene match. The CDR3 spells CSARDQTGDDTGRGELFF. In nucleotides, the CDR3 is TGCAGTGCTAGAGATCAGACAGGGGACGATACGGGGAGAGGGGAGCTGTTTTTT.

The rearrangement joins TRBV20-1 to TRBJ1-5, with unresolved D. The CDR3 loop spans 16 amino acids. Germline assignment: CDR1 DFQATT and CDR2 SNEGSKA (reference sequence). V lost 0 bases, J lost 2 bases, and 14 bases lay in between. The CDR3 coding sequence is TGCAGTGCTAGAGACCCAGCCGTAAGGGGCAATCAGCCCCAGCATTTT. This codes for CSARDPAVRGNQPQHF.

The rearrangement joins TRBV7-2 to TRBJ2-7; TRBD1 matches 9 bases. CDR3 length: 15 amino acids. Losses at the gene ends were 2 bases for V and 1 base for J; bases not matched to a gene: 3. The germline gives CDR1 SGHTA, CDR2 FQGNSA. CDR3 in DNA: TGTGCCAGCAGCTTAATAGGGACAGGGTCCTACGAGCAGTACTTC. Amino acids: CASSLIGTGSYEQYF. The complete variable domain, with remaining parts taken from reference TRBV7-2 and TRBJ2-7, reads GAGVSQSPSNKVTEKGKDVELRCDPISGHTALYWYRQSLGQGLEFLIYFQGNSAPDKSGLPSDRFSAERTGGSVSTLTIQRTQQEDSAVYLCASSLIGTGSYEQYFGPGTRLTVT.

The V and J genes are TRBV6-1 and TRBJ2-7, with 9 nucleotides matching TRBD1. Trimming removed 6 bases from V and 3 bases from J; junction bases left unmatched: 12. The CDR3 contains 16 residues. CDR1 and CDR2 (germline): MNHNS, SASEGT. Here the CDR3 reads CASSPARGTGYYEQYF. As DNA, the CDR3 is TGTGCCAGCAGCCCAGCTCGCGGGACAGGGTACTACGAGCAGTACTTC.

The gene calls are TRBV20-1 and TRBJ2-5; D uncertain. Trimming cost V 1 base and J 4 bases, with 16 bases left between them. Germline lookup yields CDR1 DFQATT and CDR2 SNEGSKA (reference sequence). This CDR3 has 15 residues. CDR3 in amino acids: CSARGFGGVPETQYF. The CDR3 DNA is TGCAGTGCTAGAGGTTTCGGCGGAGTACCAGAGACCCAGTACTTC.

This clonotype was counted many times. J is TRBJ2-7 and V is TRBV4-1; a possible D gene is TRBD2 (5 bases). Looked up from germline, CDR1 is MGHRA and CDR2 is YSYEKL. With 0 bases removed from V and 3 bases from J, the gap between germline ends came to 15 bases. This CDR3 contains 16 residues. CDR3 in amino acids: CASSQDPRTVFYEQYF. CDR3 sequence (DNA): TGCGCCAGCAGCCAAGATCCTCGGACTGTATTCTACGAGCAGTACTTC.

V and J are TRBV20-1 and TRBJ2-3, with 11 nucleotides matching TRBD2. Trimming at V came to 0 bases and at J to 1 base, leaving 3 bases not matched to a gene. This CDR3 is built from 16 residues. Germline CDR1 DFQATT, CDR2 SNEGSKA (reference sequence). The CDR3: CSARDSGRGGTDTQYF. The CDR3 region has the DNA TGCAGTGCTAGAGATAGCGGGAGGGGTGGCACAGATACGCAGTATTTT.

This clonotype was detected only a few times. The rearrangement joins TRBV27 to TRBJ2-1; 13 bases are shared with TRBD2. In germline, CDR1 is MNHEY, CDR2 SMNVEV (reference sequence). V was clipped by 2 bases and J by 6 bases; unmatched bases: 7. The CDR3 consists of 17 residues. As DNA, the CDR3 is TGTGCCAGCAGTTTAATGGTTACTAGCGGGAGGGCCAATGAGCAGTTCTTC. Protein sequence: CASSLMVTSGRANEQFF.

This clonotype has only a few counts. The chain employs TRBV5-6 and TRBJ1-1; no reliable D call. The CDR3 sequence is 15 residues long. V was shortened by 3 bases and J by 4 bases, with 16 bases between the two germline ends. Per germline, CDR1 SGHDT and CDR2 YYEEEE. Written as DNA, the CDR3 is TGTGCCAGCAGCTACGCGGGTGTTGGGAGCACTGAAGCTTTCTTT. Its translation is CASSYAGVGSTEAFF.

The chain combines TRBV5-1 with TRBJ2-7, with TRBD1 matching 10 bases. Germline V CDR1 and CDR2: SGHRS, YFSETQ. The V and J ends lost 4 bases and 5 bases, in that order; junction bases with no gene match: 9. This CDR3 contains 15 residues. This CDR3 is CASSGGTGVTDEQYF. As DNA, the CDR3 is TGCGCCAGCAGCGGGGGGACAGGGGTTACCGACGAGCAGTACTTC.

This clonotype has ten or more counts. This chain joins TRBV11-3 and TRBJ2-1; a weak D match, TRBD1 (6 bases). Germline assignment: CDR1 SGHNT and CDR2 YENEEA. Trimming took off 5 bases at V and 8 bases at J, with 10 bases between the two ends. This CDR3 has 12 amino acids. The CDR3 sequence: CASSIQGDEQFF. The CDR3 DNA reads TGTGCCAGCAGCATACAGGGCGATGAGCAGTTCTTC.

In DNA, the CDR3 is TGTGCCAGCTCACCACCGTCCAGGGCGGATGAGCAGTTCTTC. Translated, it gives CASSPPSRADEQFF. This chain links TRBV18 with TRBJ2-1; D might be TRBD1 (5 bases). CDR3 length: 14 amino acids. V was pared by 0 bases and J by 8 bases, with 11 bases between. The germline V gene has CDR1 KGHSH and CDR2 LQKENI.

The chain recombines TRBV27 with TRBJ2-1, with 8 bases fitting TRBD1. Germline V CDR1 and CDR2: MNHEY, SMNVEV (reference sequence). The CDR3 spans 18 residues. V lost 5 bases and J lost 2; bases outside the gene matches: 14. CDR3 in amino acids: CASSATPQGAGPYNEQFF. The DNA of the CDR3 is TGTGCCAGCAGTGCCACCCCCCAGGGGGCAGGCCCCTACAATGAGCAGTTCTTC.

This chain joins TRBV5-1 and TRBJ1-6; D is unresolved. CDR3 length: 13 residues. From germline, CDR1 is SGHRS and CDR2 YFSETQ. V shed 6 bases and J shed 7 bases, with 11 bases lying between them. The CDR3: CASMWDMNSPLHF. The CDR3 DNA reads TGCGCCAGCATGTGGGATATGAATTCACCCCTCCACTTT.

The sample holds a few counts of this clonotype. The chain has TRBV20-1 and TRBJ2-5; 10 bases are shared with TRBD2. V shed 1 base and J 5 bases; nucleotides not matched to a gene: 13. The CDR3 contains 17 residues. CDR1 is DFQATT, CDR2 SNEGSKA, per germline (reference sequence). CDR3 in DNA: TGCAGTGCTAGAGGGGTAATAGCGGGGGGAGGTTCGGAGACCCAGTACTTC. Translating it yields CSARGVIAGGGSETQYF.

This clonotype was counted a few times. The V gene is TRBV5-6, the J gene TRBJ2-5; tentative D call: TRBD1 (6 bases). Germline assignment: CDR1 SGHDT and CDR2 YYEEEE. V shed 4 bases and J shed 4 bases, with 11 bases lying between them. This CDR3 is 13 amino acids long. CDR3 protein: CASSRQVGETQYF. The CDR3 region has the DNA TGTGCCAGCAGCCGACAGGTGGGAGAGACCCAGTACTTC.

This clonotype was detected ten times or more. The DNA for the CDR3 is TGCAGCGTTGGATTGGGGCCTGTCACTGAAGCTTTCTTT. Protein product: CSVGLGPVTEAFF. The J gene is TRBJ1-1, the V gene TRBV29-1; TRBD1 might be the D (5 bases). This CDR3 is built from 13 residues. The germline CDR1 and CDR2 sequences are SQVTM and ANQGSEA. Trimming cost V 4 bases and J 4 bases, with 13 bases left between them.

The chain recombines TRBV11-2 with TRBJ2-7; 10 positions agree with TRBD2. Unmatched junction bases numbered 19, after V lost 6 bases and J lost 5 bases. The CDR3 sequence is 18 residues long. Germline CDR1 reads SGHAT; CDR2 reads FQNNGV. The CDR3: CASSKPGIHSGRRNEQYF. CDR3 DNA sequence: TGTGCCAGCAGTAAACCCGGCATTCATAGCGGGAGGAGGAACGAGCAGTACTTC.

CDR3 region: CASSLFTMQQETQYF. The CDR3 coding sequence is TGTGCCAGCAGCTTATTCACTATGCAGCAAGAGACCCAGTACTTC. The rearrangement uses TRBV7-2 and TRBJ2-5; D uncertain. This CDR3 region has 15 residues. V was pared by 2 bases and J by 2 bases, with 12 bases between. In germline, CDR1 is SGHTA, CDR2 FQGNSA.

The genes are TRBV5-1 and TRBJ2-2; TRBD1 might be the D (5 bases). The CDR3 length is 14 residues. The germline V gene encodes CDR1 SGHRS and CDR2 YFSETQ. The V end was cut by 4 bases, the J end by 5 bases, with 12 bases between. In nucleotides, the CDR3 is TGCGCCAGCAGCCCAGGGATTATTACCGGGGAGCTGTTTTTT. It codes for CASSPGIITGELFF.

The chain uses TRBV6-2 or TRBV6-3 and TRBJ2-1; no reliable D call. V was pared by 9 bases and J by 0 bases, with 9 bases between. Germline CDR1 is MNHEY and CDR2 is SVGEGT. CDR3 length equals 13 residues. The chain's CDR3 is CASAEDSYNEQFF. In DNA, the CDR3 is TGTGCCAGTGCCGAGGACTCCTACAATGAGCAGTTCTTC.

This clonotype has more than one count but fewer than ten. The V call is TRBV6-5, the J call TRBJ2-2; D remains ambiguous. Germline assignment: CDR1 MNHEY and CDR2 SVGAGI. The CDR3 runs 16 residues. Trimming left V 3 bases short and J 2 bases short, with 13 bases between. Written as DNA, the CDR3 is TGTGCCAGCAGTTATGTCCCCCGGCGAAACACCGGGGAGCTGTTTTTT. This codes for CASSYVPRRNTGELFF.

The chain has TRBV5-1 and TRBJ1-4; D unresolved. Germline CDR1 and CDR2: SGHRS and YFSETQ. V lost 2 bases and J lost 3, with 8 bases in between. CDR3 length: 14 amino acids. The DNA for the CDR3 is TGCGCCAGCAGCTTCCGAGAACCTAATGAAAAACTGTTTTTT. Translation gives CASSFREPNEKLFF.

This clonotype was seen only a few times. The rearrangement links TRBV4-1 to TRBJ2-3; 11 bases fit TRBD1. V shed 2 bases, J shed 6 bases, and the junction held 4 bases outside the gene matches. Germline assignment: CDR1 MGHRA and CDR2 YSYEKL. The CDR3 totals 15 residues. CDR3 bases: TGCGCCAGCAGCCAAACAGGGGACAGGGGGGATACGCAGTATTTT. Encoded protein: CASSQTGDRGDTQYF.

This clonotype was seen at least ten times. J is TRBJ2-2 and V is TRBV9; TRBD1 is a possible D gene (6 bases). The CDR3 covers 14 residues. V lost 6 bases and J 2 bases, leaving 11 bases between the germline ends. Germline V gene data show CDR1 as SGDLS and CDR2 as YYNGEE. CDR3 sequence (DNA): TGTGCCAGCACCCTAGGGGGTAACACCGGGGAGCTGTTTTTT. Translated: CASTLGGNTGELFF.

The CDR3 bases are TGTGCCAGCAGCACGACTAGCGGGGGGGCTTTTGAGCAGTTCTTC. It is translated as CASSTTSGGAFEQFF. J is TRBJ2-1 and V is TRBV6-4; the match to TRBD2 covers 14 bases. The CDR3 extends over 15 amino acids. V gave up 6 bases and J gave up 9 bases; unmatched junction bases: 7. Germline V gene sequence: CDR1 MRHNA, CDR2 SNTAGT.

The CDR3 spells CSARDAPGLAGGHSYNEQFF. CDR3 in DNA: TGCAGTGCTAGAGATGCGCCGGGACTAGCGGGAGGCCACTCCTACAATGAGCAGTTCTTC. The chain is built from TRBV20-1 and TRBJ2-1; 15 nucleotides agree with TRBD2. Per germline, CDR1 DFQATT and CDR2 SNEGSKA (reference sequence). V dropped 0 bases and J dropped 0; count of bases not matched to a gene: 9. The CDR3 extends over 20 amino acids.

The J gene is TRBJ1-5, the V gene TRBV7-9; D is uncertain. V gave up 2 bases and J gave up 7 bases, with 9 bases separating them. The CDR3 extends over 13 amino acids. Germline CDR1 SEHNR, CDR2 FQNEAQ (reference sequence). CDR3 sequence reads: CASSLYQDQPQHF. The CDR3 DNA is TGTGCCAGCAGCTTATATCAGGACCAGCCCCAGCATTTT.

The J gene is TRBJ2-3, the V gene TRBV4-2, with TRBD2 as a possible D gene (6 bases). This CDR3 spans 17 amino acids. Germline V gene sequence: CDR1 LGHNA, CDR2 YNFKEQ. Deletions cut 0 bases from V and 4 bases from J, with 17 bases between. CDR3 nucleotides: TGTGCCAGCAGCCAAGATCTGGGGGGAAAGTTACCAGATACGCAGTATTTT. It specifies CASSQDLGGKLPDTQYF.